These T cell receptor beta chains were read from a single sample in a study. TCRdb re-called the RT-PCR reads through MiXCR, storing one row per CDR3 protein. This table holds about 680,000 distinct CDR3 sequences, over 12% found once. Sequenced material: memory CD4+ T cells from blood. The receptors were sampled from a female donor in good health, serving as a healthy control. CDR3s include the opening cysteine and the closing phenylalanine or tryptophan. The D gene is left open where the match is weak. Only part of the rows carry a size: once, few, many, or a class if the clone is expanded.

TRBV5-4	NA	NA	TRBJ1-1	CASSLWSVPEAFF	TGTGCCAGCAGCCTTTGGTCCGTACCTGAAGCTTTCTTT
TRBV7-2	NA	NA	TRBJ1-1	CASSPQTTLLAFF	TGTGCCAGCAGCCCCCAAACGACCCTTTTAGCTTTCTTT
TRBV5-1	NA	NA	TRBJ1-4	CASSLEQNEKLFF	TGCGCCAGCAGCTTGGAGCAAAATGAAAAACTGTTTTTT
TRBV7-2	few	NA	TRBJ1-5	CASSLERDHQPQHF	TGTGCCAGCAGCTTAGAAAGGGATCATCAGCCCCAGCATTTT
TRBV20-1	few	NA	TRBJ1-1	CSAVGATEAFF	TGCAGTGCCGTCGGCGCGACTGAAGCTTTCTTT
TRBV29-1	few	NA	TRBJ2-5	CSAKRGVSGETQYF	TGCAGCGCAAAAAGGGGGGTGTCTGGGGAGACCCAGTACTTC
TRBV5-1	few	TRBD1	TRBJ1-1	CASRPGQVNTEAFF	TGTGCCAGCAGACCTGGACAGGTGAACACTGAAGCTTTCTTT
TRBV6-1	NA	NA	TRBJ1-1	CASSEHSKWTEAFF	TGTGCCAGCAGTGAGCACAGCAAGTGGACTGAAGCTTTCTTT
TRBV20-1	few	TRBD1	TRBJ2-1	CSATRQGRGSYNEQFF	TGCAGTGCTACTCGACAGGGTCGGGGCTCCTACAATGAGCAGTTCTTC
TRBV7-3	NA	NA	TRBJ2-2	CASSPRQGGGAGELFF	TGTGCCAGCAGCCCCAGACAGGGAGGGGGGGCCGGGGAGCTGTTTTTT
TRBV3-1	NA	NA	TRBJ1-6	CASSQTIGDSPLHF	TGTGCCAGCAGCCAGACGATCGGCGATTCACCCCTCCACTTT
TRBV2	few	NA	TRBJ2-5	CASSEALLGETQYF	TGTGCCAGCAGTGAAGCGCTTCTGGGAGAGACCCAGTACTTC
TRBV28	NA	NA	TRBJ2-7	CASSPDRAREGGYF	TGTGCCAGCAGTCCAGACAGGGCCCGGGAGGGGGGCTACTTC
TRBV7-2	NA	TRBD2	TRBJ2-1	CASSLIAGDYNEQFF	TGTGCCAGCAGCTTAATAGCGGGAGACTACAATGAGCAGTTCTTC
TRBV10-3	NA	TRBD1	TRBJ1-4	CAISPDRDNEKLFF	TGTGCCATCAGTCCGGACAGGGATAATGAAAAACTGTTTTTT
TRBV7-2	few	TRBD2	TRBJ2-1	CASSFWRGDNEQFF	TGTGCCAGCAGCTTCTGGCGGGGGGACAATGAGCAGTTCTTC
TRBV27	few	NA	TRBJ1-4	CASRAPAGEKLFF	TGTGCCAGCAGGGCCCCTGCTGGGGAAAAACTGTTTTTT
TRBV2	NA	NA	TRBJ1-1	CASKEEVNTEAFF	TGTGCCAGCAAGGAAGAAGTGAACACTGAAGCTTTCTTT
TRBV7-2	many	NA	TRBJ2-1	CASSSFGQVMDPFF	TGTGCCAGCAGCTCCTTTGGTCAGGTGATGGACCCGTTCTTC
TRBV10-3	NA	NA	TRBJ2-1	CAISVRLFNEQFF	TGTGCCATCAGTGTACGGCTGTTCAATGAGCAGTTCTTC
TRBV9	few	NA	TRBJ2-5	CASSVLDEETQYF	TGTGCCAGCAGCGTATTGGATGAAGAGACCCAGTACTTC
TRBV20-1	NA	NA	TRBJ2-5	CSPTYSDTQYF	TGCAGCCCAACCTACAGCGACACCCAGTACTTC
TRBV5-1	NA	NA	TRBJ2-1	CASKSGGPSEYHNEQFF	TGCGCCAGCAAATCCGGCGGCCCTAGTGAATATCACAATGAGCAGTTCTTC
TRBV7-2	few	NA	TRBJ2-7	CASNFNRVSYEQYF	TGTGCCAGCAACTTTAACAGGGTCTCCTACGAGCAGTACTTC
TRBV5-1	NA	NA	TRBJ2-3	CASSLGQFSTDTQYF	TGCGCCAGCAGCTTGGGACAGTTCTCTACAGATACGCAGTATTTT
TRBV7-2	few	NA	TRBJ1-1	CASSLALLATEAFF	TGTGCCAGCAGCTTAGCGCTATTAGCAACTGAAGCTTTCTTT
TRBV24-1	many	NA	TRBJ2-4	CATSDRLDIQYF	TGTGCCACCTCGGATAGGTTAGACATTCAGTACTTC
TRBV10-3	many	TRBD2	TRBJ2-1	CAISEGGLAGEQFF	TGTGCCATCAGTGAGGGGGGACTAGCGGGAGAGCAGTTCTTC
TRBV11-2	few	NA	TRBJ2-1	CASSLEGYVVSYNEQFF	TGTGCCAGCAGCTTGGAGGGTTATGTAGTCTCCTACAATGAGCAGTTCTTC
TRBV12-3/TRBV12-4	many	NA	TRBJ1-5	CASSLAPTADQPQHF	TGTGCCAGCAGTTTAGCCCCGACAGCCGATCAGCCCCAGCATTTT
TRBV14	NA	TRBD2	TRBJ2-1	CASSLIAGGFNEQFF	TGTGCCAGCAGTTTAATAGCGGGAGGGTTCAATGAGCAGTTCTTC
TRBV6-5	NA	TRBD1	TRBJ1-2	CASRYRDSENYGYTF	TGTGCCAGCAGGTACCGGGACAGCGAAAACTATGGCTACACCTTC
TRBV7-2	few	TRBD2	TRBJ2-7	CASSLGTSGITYEQYF	TGTGCCAGCAGCTTAGGGACTAGCGGTATCACCTACGAGCAGTACTTC
TRBV7-2	NA	NA	TRBJ2-3	CASSLPGRRDTQYF	TGTGCCAGCAGCTTGCCGGGAAGAAGAGATACGCAGTATTTT
TRBV30	few	NA	TRBJ1-5	CAWSVENSNQPQHF	TGTGCCTGGAGTGTAGAGAATAGCAATCAGCCCCAGCATTTT
TRBV30	many	TRBD1	TRBJ2-7	CAWSTRDRVPYEQYF	TGTGCCTGGAGTACCCGGGACAGGGTCCCCTACGAGCAGTACTTC
TRBV20-1	NA	NA	TRBJ2-7	CSARDSSVRGEQYF	TGCAGTGCTAGAGATTCGAGCGTGCGGGGCGAGCAGTACTTC
TRBV10-3	NA	NA	TRBJ2-2	CAIRDSDDFFGGELFF	TGTGCCATCAGGGACTCCGATGACTTTTTTGGCGGGGAGCTGTTTTTT